This T cell receptor (beta chain) was captured in a study of cytomegalovirus exposure and HLA in healthy donors. V shed 4 bases, J shed 5 bases, and the junction held 0 bases outside the gene matches. The CDR3 is made up of 13 amino acids. CDR1 MNHNS and CDR2 SASEGT come from the germline V gene. This clone was seen more than once but under ten times. The PCR was carried out with 60 Vbeta primers and 13 Jbeta primers. Produced via immunoSEQ multiplex PCR; TCRdb's table is partial and in-frame only. Counted here are 70,000 to 90,000 clones, roughly 77% occurring once; the ten biggest clones make up approximately 2.1%.

Sequencing was performed on PBMCs. This sequence originates from a man in his forties in good health and CMV-seronegative. The gene calls are TRBV6-1 and TRBJ1-5; 9 bases line up with TRBD1. The CDR3: CASSGQGDQPQHF. Written as DNA, the CDR3 is TGTGCCAGCAGTGGACAGGGGGATCAGCCCCAGCATTTT.